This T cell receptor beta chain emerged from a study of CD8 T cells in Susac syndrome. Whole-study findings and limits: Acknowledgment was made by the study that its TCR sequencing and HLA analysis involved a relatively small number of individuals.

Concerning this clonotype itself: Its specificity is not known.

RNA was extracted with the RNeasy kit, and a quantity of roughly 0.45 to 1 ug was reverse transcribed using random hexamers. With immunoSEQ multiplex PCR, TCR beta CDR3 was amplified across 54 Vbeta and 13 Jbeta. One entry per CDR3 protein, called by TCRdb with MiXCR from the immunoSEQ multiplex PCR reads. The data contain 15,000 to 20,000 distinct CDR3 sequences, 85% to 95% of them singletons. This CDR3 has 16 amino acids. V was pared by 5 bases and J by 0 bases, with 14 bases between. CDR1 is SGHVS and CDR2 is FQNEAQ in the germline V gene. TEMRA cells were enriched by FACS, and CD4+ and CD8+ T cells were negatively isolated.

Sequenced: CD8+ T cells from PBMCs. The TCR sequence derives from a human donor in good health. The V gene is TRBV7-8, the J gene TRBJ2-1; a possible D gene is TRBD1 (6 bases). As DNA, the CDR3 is TGTGCCAGCAGCCCAGGGCAGGGGAGCTCCTACAATGAGCAGTTCTTC. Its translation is CASSPGQGSSYNEQFF.